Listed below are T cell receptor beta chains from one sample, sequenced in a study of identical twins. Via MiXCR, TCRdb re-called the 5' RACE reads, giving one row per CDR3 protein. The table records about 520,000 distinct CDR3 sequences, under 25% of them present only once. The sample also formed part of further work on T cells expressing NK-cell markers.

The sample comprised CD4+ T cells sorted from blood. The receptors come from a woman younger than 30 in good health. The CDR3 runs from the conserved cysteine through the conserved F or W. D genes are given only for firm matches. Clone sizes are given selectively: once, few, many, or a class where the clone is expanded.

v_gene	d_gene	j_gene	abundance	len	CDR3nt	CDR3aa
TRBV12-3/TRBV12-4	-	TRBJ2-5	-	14	TGTGCCAGCAGTTTCTGGTTCTTTCAAGAGACCCAGTACTTC	CASSFWFFQETQYF
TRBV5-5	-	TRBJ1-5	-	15	TGTGCCAGCAGCCGGCAGGGTTCTGGCAATCAGCCCCAGCATTTT	CASSRQGSGNQPQHF
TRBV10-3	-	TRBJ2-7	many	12	TGTGCCATCAGTGAGGGGACTTTGGAGCAGTACTTC	CAISEGTLEQYF
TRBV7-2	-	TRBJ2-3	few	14	TGTGCCAGCAGCCGTAACAGGGGAGGGGGTACGCAGTATTTT	CASSRNRGGGTQYF
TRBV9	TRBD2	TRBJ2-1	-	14	TGTGCCAGCAGCGGGACTAGCGGGAATAGTGAGCAGTTCTTC	CASSGTSGNSEQFF
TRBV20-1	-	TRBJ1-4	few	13	TGCAGTGCTAGGTTGTCAGTAAATGAAAAACTGTTTTTT	CSARLSVNEKLFF
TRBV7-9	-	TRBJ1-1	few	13	TGTGCCAGCAGCCCCTCGCGGGCCACTGAAGCTTTCTTT	CASSPSRATEAFF
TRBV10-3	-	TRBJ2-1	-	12	TGTGGGGCGGGGAAGGAAGACAATGAGCAGTTCTTC	CGAGKEDNEQFF
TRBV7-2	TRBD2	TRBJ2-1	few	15	TGTGCCAGCAGCTTCCCGACTAGCGGGAGTTACGAACAGTTCTTC	CASSFPTSGSYEQFF
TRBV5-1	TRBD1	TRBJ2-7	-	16	TGCGCCAGCAGCTTGGGTGTAGGACAGGGGTACTACGAGCAGTACTTC	CASSLGVGQGYYEQYF
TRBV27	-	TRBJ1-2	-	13	TGTGCCAGCAGTTTATTTCTGAACTATGGCTACACCTTC	CASSLFLNYGYTF
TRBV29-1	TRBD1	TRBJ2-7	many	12	TGCAGCGCCGGGACAGACGCCTACGAGCAGTACTTC	CSAGTDAYEQYF
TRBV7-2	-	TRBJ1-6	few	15	TGTGCCAGCAGCTTAGGAGGCAGGGCTAATTCACCCCTCCACTTT	CASSLGGRANSPLHF
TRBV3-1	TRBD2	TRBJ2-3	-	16	TGTGCCAGCAGCCAAGAACCTAGCGGGAGGACAGATACGCAGTATTTT	CASSQEPSGRTDTQYF
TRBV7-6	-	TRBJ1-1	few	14	TGTGCCAGCAGCTTAAAAGGGGGGGGAACTGAAGCTTTCTTT	CASSLKGGGTEAFF
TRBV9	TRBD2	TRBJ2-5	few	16	TGTGCCAGCAGCGTAGGTTCAAGCGGGGGGCAAGAGACCCAGTACTTC	CASSVGSSGGQETQYF
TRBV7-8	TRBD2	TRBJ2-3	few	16	TGTGCCAGCAGCCCCGGGGGGGCCAGAGGCACAGATACGCAGTATTTT	CASSPGGARGTDTQYF
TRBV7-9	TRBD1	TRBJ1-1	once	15	TGTGCCAGCAGCTCCACAGGGGTTATGAACACTGAAGCTTTCTTT	CASSSTGVMNTEAFF
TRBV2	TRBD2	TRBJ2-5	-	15	TGTGCCAGCAGTCGGCAAGGACTAGCCGGGGAGACCCAGTACTTC	CASSRQGLAGETQYF
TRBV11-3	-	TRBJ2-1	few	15	TGTGCCAGCAGCCCTCTAGGGGGGTCAAGCGATGAGCAGTTCTTC	CASSPLGGSSDEQFF
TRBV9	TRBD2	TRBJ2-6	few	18	TGTGCCAGCAGCTACCCCACGGGGGGTTACTCTGGGGCCAACGTCCTGACTTTC	CASSYPTGGYSGANVLTF
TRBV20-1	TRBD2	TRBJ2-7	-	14	TGCAGTGCTAGACCCACCCGGGGGGACCACGAGCAGTACTTC	CSARPTRGDHEQYF
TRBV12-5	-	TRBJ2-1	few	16	TGTGCTAGTGGTTCGGGGAACGGGGGAGCCTACAATGAGCAGTTCTTC	CASGSGNGGAYNEQFF
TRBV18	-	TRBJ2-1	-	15	TGTGCCAGCTCACAGGGGAGACAGACGATGTTGGAGCAGTTCTTC	CASSQGRQTMLEQFF